Presented here are 12 T cell receptor beta chains from one specimen sequenced in a study of blood T cell repertoires in COVID-19. Assay used: immunoSEQ multiplex PCR; TCRdb lists only in-frame clones, some missing. The profile shows 210,000 or so clones, about four fifths of them singletons. Material for sequencing was PBMCs or T cells enriched from blood (not recorded which). These receptor sequences come from a woman aged 45-60 years who had been exposed to COVID-19.

J is TRBJ1-1 and V is TRBV19, with TRBD1 as a possible D gene (5 bases). The germline V gene encodes CDR1 LNHDA and CDR2 SQIVND (reference sequence). The CDR3 runs 15 residues. Trimming cost V 5 bases and J 4 bases, with 17 bases left between them. The CDR3, as DNA: TGTGCCAGTAGTCCCCGATTTGGGGGAGGCACTGAAGCTTTCTTT. Protein sequence: CASSPRFGGGTEAFF.

The chain is built from TRBV19 and TRBJ1-1, with 7 bases identical to TRBD1. The germline gives CDR1 LNHDA, CDR2 SQIVND (reference sequence). V lost 4 bases, J lost 4 bases, and 15 bases stayed unmatched. CDR3 length equals 17 residues. CDR3: CASSNRRGRSRGTEAFF. In nucleotides, the CDR3 is TGTGCCAGTAGTAATAGGAGGGGGCGAAGCCGGGGCACTGAAGCTTTCTTT.

The chain carries TRBV28 and TRBJ2-1; maybe TRBD1 (6 bases). The CDR3 sequence is 13 residues long. The germline V gene encodes CDR1 MDHEN and CDR2 SYDVKM. V lost 4 bases to trimming and J lost 8 bases, with 12 bases between them. The CDR3 DNA reads TGTGCCAGCAGTTCCAGGGGCCGGGATGAGCAGTTCTTC. This translates into CASSSRGRDEQFF.

This clone was seen once. The chain employs TRBV28 and TRBJ1-2, with TRBD1 as a possible D gene (5 bases). Germline values: CDR1 MDHEN, CDR2 SYDVKM. This CDR3 contains 14 residues. Trimming cost V 7 bases and J 3 bases, with 15 bases left between them. The CDR3 reads CASNRRGSHYGYTF. The CDR3 region has the DNA TGTGCCAGCAATCGGAGGGGCTCACACTATGGCTACACCTTC.

The chain employs TRBV11-2 and TRBJ2-1, with TRBD2 matching 14 bases. Germline lookup yields CDR1 SGHAT and CDR2 FQNNGV. The CDR3 runs to 16 residues. V gave up 2 bases and J gave up 10 bases; unmatched junction bases: 7. The CDR3 loop is CASSLFVTSGGGEQFF. CDR3 coding DNA: TGTGCCAGCAGCTTATTCGTGACTAGCGGGGGGGGCGAGCAGTTCTTC.

The chain is built from TRBV5-4 and TRBJ2-2, with 10 bases aligning to TRBD2. J was trimmed by 6 bases and V by 1 base; bases with no gene match: 6. The CDR3 covers 16 residues. Germline loops: CDR1 SGHNT, CDR2 YYREEE (reference sequence). The CDR3 DNA sequence: TGTGCCAGCAGCTTGCAGATAGCGGGGGGAGCCGGGGAGCTGTTTTTT. As protein: CASSLQIAGGAGELFF.

In this sample, this clone turned up once. The gene calls are TRBV19 and TRBJ2-3; 7 nucleotides match TRBD2. V lost 5 bases to trimming and J lost 0 bases; unmatched junction nucleotides: 5. The CDR3 covers 15 residues. CDR1 is LNHDA, CDR2 SQIVND, per germline (reference sequence). DNA for the CDR3: TGTGCCAGTAGTCCCCCGGGACTAAGCACAGATACGCAGTATTTT. Translation: CASSPPGLSTDTQYF.

This chain links TRBV11-2 with TRBJ2-3; 9 bases agree with TRBD1. This CDR3 is built from 14 residues. Germline CDR1 SGHAT, CDR2 FQNNGV. V gave up 5 bases and J gave up 3 bases; unmatched junction bases: 3. CDR3 nucleotides: TGTGCCAGCAGCACACAGGGGGCGACAGATACGCAGTATTTT. Protein product: CASSTQGATDTQYF.

This chain connects TRBV18 to TRBJ1-3; D unclear. The CDR3 spans 13 residues. The germline gives CDR1 KGHSH, CDR2 LQKENI. Trimming took off 5 bases at V and 4 bases at J, with 9 bases between the two ends. The CDR3 nucleotides are TGTGCCAGCTCAGACATTCAAGGAAACACCATATATTTT. As protein: CASSDIQGNTIYF.

This clone was seen a few times. V usage is TRBV10-1 and J usage is TRBJ2-7; 7 bases are shared with TRBD1. This CDR3 is built from 15 residues. Germline CDR1 is WNHNN and CDR2 is SYGVQD (reference sequence). J lost 2 bases, V lost 4 bases, and 8 bases had no gene match. CDR3 sequence reads: CASSADRNPPYEQYF. CDR3 in DNA: TGCGCCAGCAGTGCGGACAGGAATCCCCCCTACGAGCAGTACTTC.

In its sample, this clone was seen once. The chain carries TRBV11-3 and TRBJ1-1; 7 nucleotides agree with TRBD1. Germline CDR1 is SGHNT and CDR2 is YENEEA. Trimming cost V 5 bases and J 7 bases; bases outside gene matches: 4. The CDR3 spans 12 residues. CDR3 sequence (DNA): TGTGCCAGCAGCGCGACAGGGAGTGAAGCTTTCTTT. Its translation: CASSATGSEAFF.

This clone is a singleton in its sample. The V gene is TRBV19, the J gene TRBJ2-5; D may be TRBD2 (5 bases). Trimming left V 1 base short and J 1 base short, with 10 bases between. This CDR3 has 15 residues. Germline CDR1 LNHDA, CDR2 SQIVND (reference sequence). For the CDR3, the DNA is TGTGCCAGTAGTATAGGCGGCGGGCCCCAAGAGACCCAGTACTTC. Its translation: CASSIGGGPQETQYF. Using reference TRBV19 and TRBJ2-5 for the parts outside the CDR3, the full variable domain is DGGITQSPKYLFRKEGQNVTLSCEQNLNHDAMYWYRQDPGQGLRLIYYSQIVNDFQKGDIAEGYSVSREKKESFPLTVTSAQKNPTAFYLCASSIGGGPQETQYFGPGTRLLVL.